The rows below give T cell receptor beta chains drawn from one sample of a study of memory CD8 T cells in hepatitis C reinfection. Method: immunoSEQ multiplex PCR; TCRdb's copy keeps in-frame clones and lacks some. Among 40,000 to 60,000 clones listed, nearly 90% were seen once. What was sequenced was naive CD8+ T cells sorted from blood. These receptors were obtained from a man aged 18 to 30 with hepatitis C virus infection. Both conserved end residues are part of each CDR3. D genes are given only for firm matches. Where a row states a size, it is once, few, many or the class of an expanded clone; other rows omit it.

cdr3_nt cdr3_aa clone_size d_call j_call v_call
TGTGCCAGCAGTTCCGGGACTAGGGGTGAGCAGTTCTTC CASSSGTRGEQFF - TRBD2 TRBJ2-1 TRBV27
TGCGCCAGCAGCCAACAGACAGTTAACTATGGCTACACCTTC CASSQQTVNYGYTF - - TRBJ1-2 TRBV4-1
TGCGCCAGCAGCCCCCGACAGGGGTCCTACGAGCAGTACTTC CASSPRQGSYEQYF - TRBD1 TRBJ2-7 TRBV5-1
TGTGCCAGTAGCCTATCCTCTGGAAACACCATATATTTT CASSLSSGNTIYF - - TRBJ1-3 TRBV19
TGTGCCAGCACCACTTGGGACACTAACAATGAGCAGTTCTTC CASTTWDTNNEQFF - - TRBJ2-1 TRBV28
TGTGCCAGCAGCTTAGTGACAGGAATTGAAGCTTTCTTT CASSLVTGIEAFF - - TRBJ1-1 TRBV11-2
TGCGCCAGCAGCCAGGCGGTTAACACTGAAGCTTTCTTT CASSQAVNTEAFF - - TRBJ1-1 TRBV4-1
TGTGGGACGGGAGGATCTAGCACAGATACGCAGTATTTT CGTGGSSTDTQYF once TRBD2 TRBJ2-3 TRBV6-5
TGTGCCAGCAGTTTCGAATTACAGGCCCACTACTATGGCTACACCTTC CASSFELQAHYYGYTF - - TRBJ1-2 TRBV6-5
TGTGCCAGCTCTGCGGGACCGCCCTACGAGCAGTACTTC CASSAGPPYEQYF few - TRBJ2-7 TRBV6-5
TGTGCCAGCAGCTCAATTGGGGAGAGCGACGAGCAGTACTTC CASSSIGESDEQYF once - TRBJ2-7 TRBV7-9
TGTGCCAGCAGTGAACAGGGGGCTGGCTACACCTTC CASSEQGAGYTF - TRBD1 TRBJ1-2 TRBV6-1
TGTGCCAGCAGTTCCATAGCGGGAGGCGATGAGCAGTTCTTC CASSSIAGGDEQFF - TRBD2 TRBJ2-1 TRBV7-3
TGTGCCAGCAGTTATGGGACAGGGCAGAGTACCACTGAAGCTTTCTTT CASSYGTGQSTTEAFF - TRBD1 TRBJ1-1 TRBV28
TGTGCCAGCAGTTCCGATCCAGGCGGCAATCAGCCCCAGCATTTT CASSSDPGGNQPQHF - - TRBJ1-5 TRBV6-5
TGCAGCGTCGGACAGGGAAACTACGAGCAGTACTTC CSVGQGNYEQYF - TRBD1 TRBJ2-7 TRBV29-1
TGTGCCAGCAGTGAGCACCTAAATGGGGACAGGTATAGCACAGATACGCAGTATTTT CASSEHLNGDRYSTDTQYF - TRBD1 TRBJ2-3 TRBV6-1